The clone carrying this T cell receptor (beta chain) is a singleton in its sample. Measured with immunoSEQ multiplex PCR; TCRdb has only the in-frame clones, and not every one. The sample holds about 140,000 clones; approximately 85% are singletons and the top ten take less than 3%. V was trimmed by 0 bases and J by 6 bases, leaving 13 bases between them. This CDR3 region has 15 residues. CDR1 SGHDT and CDR2 YYEEEE come from the germline V gene. The sample belongs to a study of blood T cell repertoires in COVID-19. Overall study context: Whether acute or convalescent, the COVID-19 samples came from the United States, Italy and Spain. Nucleic acid was either cDNA or gDNA, and it came from T cells, B-cell-depleted T cells, or PBMCs.

The rearrangement links TRBV5-6 to TRBJ1-5, with unresolved D. This clonotype originated in a man in his fifties with acute or convalescent COVID-19. Sequencing used peripheral blood. The CDR3 coding sequence is TGTGCCAGCAGCTTGGGGTCAGCGCGCGGTCAGCCCCAGCATTTT. Its translation: CASSLGSARGQPQHF.